Listed below are T cell receptor beta chains from one sample, sequenced in a study of CD8+ T cells in alopecia areata. Here immunoSEQ multiplex PCR was the method, and the copy in TCRdb shows in-frame clones only, minus some. The data show 250,000 or so clones, 65% to 70% seen once. This specimen consisted of CD4+ T cells sorted from blood, obtained at week 0. The receptors originated from a human donor with alopecia areata. Each CDR3 is given with its conserved first and last residue. A D gene is named only where the DNA matches it firmly. Not every row has a clone size; where given, it reads once, few, many or a size class.

J gene: TRBJ2-1; D gene: TRBD1; V gene: TRBV29-1; clone size: -; CDR3 protein: CSVGDSYNEQFF; CDR3 DNA: TGCAGCGTCGGGGACAGCTACAATGAGCAGTTCTTC
J gene: TRBJ2-1; D gene: TRBD1; V gene: TRBV30; clone size: -; CDR3 protein: CAWSYGQGHNEQFF; CDR3 DNA: TGTGCCTGGAGTTACGGACAGGGCCACAATGAGCAGTTCTTC
J gene: TRBJ2-7; D gene: -; V gene: TRBV7-2; clone size: once; CDR3 protein: CASSSTGGPYEQYF; CDR3 DNA: TGTGCCAGCAGTTCAACAGGAGGACCCTACGAGCAGTACTTC
J gene: TRBJ2-5; D gene: -; V gene: TRBV11-2; clone size: few; CDR3 protein: CASSLSPGETQYF; CDR3 DNA: TGTGCCAGCAGCTTAAGTCCCGGGGAGACCCAGTACTTC
J gene: TRBJ1-3; D gene: -; V gene: TRBV2; clone size: few; CDR3 protein: CASSAGLGQGNTIYF; CDR3 DNA: TGTGCCAGCAGTGCCGGCCTCGGACAGGGAAACACCATATATTTT
J gene: TRBJ2-7; D gene: TRBD1; V gene: TRBV10-2; clone size: once; CDR3 protein: CASLGQSYEQYF; CDR3 DNA: TGCGCCAGCCTGGGACAGTCCTACGAGCAGTACTTC
J gene: TRBJ2-3; D gene: TRBD2; V gene: TRBV9; clone size: few; CDR3 protein: CASSVAAGRKDTQYF; CDR3 DNA: TGTGCCAGCAGCGTAGCAGCGGGACGTAAGGATACGCAGTATTTT
J gene: TRBJ2-7; D gene: -; V gene: TRBV28; clone size: -; CDR3 protein: CASSLGSRTGWSSF; CDR3 DNA: TGTGCCAGCAGTTTAGGCTCGAGAACAGGGTGGTCGTCCTTC
J gene: TRBJ2-5; D gene: -; V gene: TRBV6-6; clone size: -; CDR3 protein: CASRSETQYF; CDR3 DNA: TGTGCCAGCAGATCAGAGACCCAGTACTTC
J gene: TRBJ2-7; D gene: -; V gene: TRBV2; clone size: -; CDR3 protein: CASSDGEQYF; CDR3 DNA: TGTGCCAGCAGTGACGGTGAGCAGTACTTC
J gene: TRBJ1-2; D gene: -; V gene: TRBV30; clone size: -; CDR3 protein: CAWRGQGNYGYTF; CDR3 DNA: TGTGCCTGGAGGGGGCAGGGAAACTATGGCTACACCTTC
J gene: TRBJ2-2; D gene: -; V gene: TRBV30; clone size: -; CDR3 protein: CAGLLSGSVAGELFF; CDR3 DNA: TGTGCCGGGCTCTTATCAGGGAGTGTGGCCGGGGAGCTGTTTTTT
J gene: TRBJ2-6; D gene: -; V gene: TRBV30; clone size: once; CDR3 protein: CAWSADTGFGSGANVLTF; CDR3 DNA: TGTGCCTGGAGTGCCGACACAGGTTTCGGATCCGGGGCCAACGTCCTGACTTTC
J gene: TRBJ1-5; D gene: -; V gene: TRBV30; clone size: -; CDR3 protein: CAWTHDSHNQPQHF; CDR3 DNA: TGTGCCTGGACTCATGACAGTCACAATCAGCCCCAGCATTTT
J gene: TRBJ2-7; D gene: -; V gene: TRBV5-1; clone size: -; CDR3 protein: CASKQAFSYEQYF; CDR3 DNA: TGCGCCAGCAAACAGGCTTTCTCCTACGAGCAGTACTTC
J gene: TRBJ2-1; D gene: -; V gene: TRBV9; clone size: -; CDR3 protein: CASSVGTYNEQFF; CDR3 DNA: TGTGCCAGCAGCGTAGGGACATACAATGAGCAGTTCTTC
J gene: TRBJ2-5; D gene: TRBD1; V gene: TRBV2; clone size: -; CDR3 protein: CASSEASGTGRETQYF; CDR3 DNA: TGTGCCAGCAGTGAAGCGAGTGGGACAGGGAGGGAGACCCAGTACTTC
J gene: TRBJ2-3; D gene: -; V gene: TRBV15; clone size: -; CDR3 protein: CATSRSTASTDTQYF; CDR3 DNA: TGTGCCACCAGCAGATCCACAGCTAGCACAGATACGCAGTATTTT
J gene: TRBJ1-5; D gene: -; V gene: TRBV7-3; clone size: -; CDR3 protein: CASSETGNQPQHF; CDR3 DNA: TGTGCCAGCTCAGAGACGGGCAATCAGCCCCAGCATTTT
J gene: TRBJ2-3; D gene: -; V gene: TRBV7-3; clone size: once; CDR3 protein: CASSHGATYTQYF; CDR3 DNA: TGTGCCAGCAGTCATGGGGCGACGTATACGCAGTATTTT
J gene: TRBJ2-7; D gene: -; V gene: TRBV11-2; clone size: -; CDR3 protein: CASSLDPITYEQYF; CDR3 DNA: TGTGCCAGCAGCTTAGACCCCATCACCTACGAGCAGTACTTC
J gene: TRBJ2-5; D gene: -; V gene: TRBV30; clone size: -; CDR3 protein: CAWSVGVQETQYF; CDR3 DNA: TGTGCCTGGAGTGTAGGGGTCCAAGAGACCCAGTACTTC
J gene: TRBJ2-2; D gene: -; V gene: TRBV7-2; clone size: many; CDR3 protein: CASSLGVGTGELFF; CDR3 DNA: TGTGCCAGCAGCTTGGGGGTGGGCACCGGGGAGCTGTTTTTT
J gene: TRBJ1-1; D gene: -; V gene: TRBV30; clone size: -; CDR3 protein: CATGGDTDEAFF; CDR3 DNA: TGTGCGACGGGTGGGGACACCGATGAAGCTTTCTTT
J gene: TRBJ2-5; D gene: -; V gene: TRBV27; clone size: -; CDR3 protein: CASSFQERQTQYF; CDR3 DNA: TGTGCCAGCAGTTTCCAGGAGAGGCAGACCCAGTACTTC
J gene: TRBJ1-1; D gene: -; V gene: TRBV7-9; clone size: few; CDR3 protein: CASSFVNTEAFF; CDR3 DNA: TGTGCCAGCAGCTTTGTGAACACTGAAGCTTTCTTT
J gene: TRBJ2-5; D gene: -; V gene: TRBV5-1; clone size: -; CDR3 protein: CASSVDPWETQYF; CDR3 DNA: TGCGCCAGCAGCGTGGACCCATGGGAGACCCAGTACTTC
J gene: TRBJ1-4; D gene: -; V gene: TRBV29-1; clone size: -; CDR3 protein: CSVGRTQGEKLFF; CDR3 DNA: TGCAGCGTTGGAAGGACACAGGGTGAAAAACTGTTTTTT
J gene: TRBJ2-5; D gene: -; V gene: TRBV14; clone size: -; CDR3 protein: CASNQRRQETQYF; CDR3 DNA: TGTGCCAGCAACCAAAGACGGCAAGAGACCCAGTACTTC
J gene: TRBJ1-6; D gene: -; V gene: TRBV30; clone size: once; CDR3 protein: CAHGGSGGNSPLHF; CDR3 DNA: TGTGCCCACGGGGGTAGCGGCGGTAATTCACCCCTCCACTTT
J gene: TRBJ1-3; D gene: -; V gene: TRBV29-1; clone size: -; CDR3 protein: CSVETGNTIYF; CDR3 DNA: TGCAGCGTTGAAACGGGAAACACCATATATTTT
J gene: TRBJ1-1; D gene: -; V gene: TRBV5-1; clone size: -; CDR3 protein: CASSLGGAMNTEAFF; CDR3 DNA: TGCGCCAGCAGCTTGGGTGGGGCCATGAACACTGAAGCTTTCTTT
J gene: TRBJ2-3; D gene: -; V gene: TRBV5-6; clone size: -; CDR3 protein: CASSLDLGARSTDTQYF; CDR3 DNA: TGTGCCAGCAGCTTGGATCTGGGGGCCCGAAGCACAGATACGCAGTATTTT
J gene: TRBJ2-3; D gene: TRBD2; V gene: TRBV4-2; clone size: -; CDR3 protein: CASSQGTSEDTQYF; CDR3 DNA: TGTGCCAGCAGCCAAGGGACTAGCGAAGATACGCAGTATTTT
J gene: TRBJ2-1; D gene: TRBD1; V gene: TRBV11-2; clone size: -; CDR3 protein: CASSAQGDSYNEQFF; CDR3 DNA: TGTGCCAGCAGCGCCCAGGGGGACAGCTACAATGAGCAGTTCTTC
J gene: TRBJ2-7; D gene: TRBD1; V gene: TRBV29-1; clone size: once; CDR3 protein: CSVGGTGSYEQYF; CDR3 DNA: TGCAGCGTTGGTGGGACAGGCTCCTACGAGCAGTACTTC
J gene: TRBJ2-1; D gene: -; V gene: TRBV11-2; clone size: -; CDR3 protein: CASSLDQGYYNEQFF; CDR3 DNA: TGTGCCAGCAGCTTAGATCAGGGCTATTACAATGAGCAGTTCTTC
J gene: TRBJ1-6; D gene: -; V gene: TRBV4-2; clone size: -; CDR3 protein: CASSQDGRGGNSPLHF; CDR3 DNA: TGTGCCAGCAGCCAAGATGGCAGGGGAGGAAATTCACCCCTCCACTTT
J gene: TRBJ2-3; D gene: -; V gene: TRBV5-1; clone size: -; CDR3 protein: CASSPGSGGPDTQYF; CDR3 DNA: TGCGCCAGCAGCCCCGGTTCAGGGGGGCCAGATACGCAGTATTTT
J gene: TRBJ1-4; D gene: -; V gene: TRBV14; clone size: once; CDR3 protein: CASSPTSPGVGVKKLFF; CDR3 DNA: TGTGCCAGCAGCCCCACTTCACCAGGGGTAGGGGTCAAGAAACTGTTTTTT
J gene: TRBJ1-1; D gene: -; V gene: TRBV4-3; clone size: -; CDR3 protein: CASSQEAQTEAFF; CDR3 DNA: TGCGCCAGCAGCCAAGAGGCCCAAACTGAAGCTTTCTTT
J gene: TRBJ2-5; D gene: -; V gene: TRBV29-1; clone size: once; CDR3 protein: CSVLPQQETQYF; CDR3 DNA: TGCAGCGTTCTCCCACAACAAGAGACCCAGTACTTC